Listed here are 28 T cell receptor beta chains from one sample, sequenced in a study of patients and donors after allogeneic stem cell transplantation. TCRdb re-called the RT-PCR reads through MiXCR, storing one row per CDR3 protein. This sample yields 800,000 to 1,000,000 distinct CDR3 sequences, of which about 20% are seen a single time; under 6.5% belongs to the top ten. Sequencing used blood, either unsorted or a sorted T cell fraction (not recorded which). The origin of the receptors is a human donor who was either an allogeneic HSCT recipient or a stem cell or donor lymphocyte infusion donor (not recorded which). It is not recorded whose cells these are; they may come from a transplant donor.

The V gene is TRBV20-1, the J gene TRBJ1-2; D gene ambiguous. Trimming shortened V by 2 bases and J by 5 bases, and 9 bases separated the two germline ends. This CDR3 contains 12 residues. Looked up from germline, CDR1 is DFQATT and CDR2 is SNEGSKA (reference sequence). In DNA, the CDR3 is TGCAGTGCTAGACAACGGAATTATGGCTACACCTTC. This encodes CSARQRNYGYTF.

The sample holds a few counts of this clonotype. The chain joins TRBV18 to TRBJ1-2; D unresolved. The CDR3 runs to 14 residues. V shed 4 bases and J shed 4 bases, with 13 bases lying between them. The germline CDR1 and CDR2 sequences are KGHSH and LQKENI. CDR3 loop: CASSLTKRSYGYTF. CDR3 DNA sequence: TGTGCCAGCTCACTGACAAAACGGAGCTATGGCTACACCTTC.

The J gene is TRBJ2-2, the V gene TRBV7-9; weak D call: TRBD1 (6 bases). Trimming took 1 base from V and 5 from J, leaving 14 bases between them. The CDR3 is 16 residues long. The germline CDR1 and CDR2 sequences are SEHNR and FQNEAQ (reference sequence). CDR3 nucleotides: TGTGCCAGCAGCTTAGGCCGGGACATTAGGACCGGGGAGCTGTTTTTT. Translating gives CASSLGRDIRTGELFF.

In its sample, this clonotype was seen a few times. The gene calls are TRBV27 and TRBJ2-7, with a tentative D call TRBD1 (5 bases). V lost 5 bases and J lost 0, with 20 bases in between. CDR1 is MNHEY and CDR2 is SMNVEV in the germline V gene (reference sequence). CDR3 length: 17 amino acids. The CDR3 nucleotides are TGTGCCAGCAGTCCCTCATCCAGGGATTGGAGCTCCTACGAGCAGTACTTC. Its protein product is CASSPSSRDWSSYEQYF.

Only a few counts were recorded for this clonotype. The chain uses TRBV15 and TRBJ1-3, with unresolved D. The CDR3 runs to 15 residues. Germline assignment: CDR1 LNHNV and CDR2 YYDKDF (reference sequence). V lost 0 bases and J 11 bases, leaving 17 bases between the germline ends. The CDR3 protein is CATSRDALAGSPIYF. Here the CDR3 DNA reads TGTGCCACCAGCAGAGACGCTTTGGCCGGGAGCCCCATATATTTT.

This chain connects TRBV30 to TRBJ2-5; tentative D call: TRBD1 (7 bases). The CDR3 contains 14 residues. V lost 0 bases and J 5 bases, leaving 13 bases between the germline ends. Germline loops: CDR1 GTSNPN, CDR2 SVGIG (reference sequence). CDR3 DNA sequence: TGTGCCTGGAGTGTTTGGAGGGGGCTGGAGACCCAGTACTTC. It codes for CAWSVWRGLETQYF.

The rearrangement joins TRBV4-1 to TRBJ1-5; no definite D call. V shed 4 bases and J shed 6 bases, with 16 bases lying between them. Germline V gives CDR1 MGHRA, CDR2 YSYEKL. The CDR3 has 15 residues. CDR3 nucleotides: TGCGCCAGCAGCCCCGACCCCGGAAGGAGTCAGCCCCAGCATTTT. Its protein product is CASSPDPGRSQPQHF.

CDR3 DNA sequence: TGTGCCAGCAGCAAGACCAGGGGTGGGGAGACCCAGTACTTC. It encodes CASSKTRGGETQYF. V is TRBV11-3 and J is TRBJ2-5; possibly TRBD1 for D (6 bases). The V gene lost 5 bases and the J gene lost 5 bases, with 15 bases spanning the gap. This CDR3 region has 14 residues. Germline V gives CDR1 SGHNT, CDR2 YENEEA. The whole variable domain, remainder taken from reference TRBV11-3 and TRBJ2-5, is EAGVVQSPRYKIIEKKQPVAFWCNPISGHNTLYWYLQNLGQGPELLIRYENEEAVDDSQLPKDRFSAERLKGVDSTLKIQPAELGDSAVYLCASSKTRGGETQYFGPGTRLLVL.

The V call is TRBV24-1, the J call TRBJ1-5, with no clear D. Germline CDR1 and CDR2: KGHDR and SFDVKD. Trimming stripped 4 bases from V and 5 bases from J, with 14 bases between. This CDR3 is built from 15 residues. The CDR3 DNA sequence: TGTGCCACCAGTGACCCCCGAGGTAGGGATCAGCCCCAGCATTTT. This translates into CATSDPRGRDQPQHF.

The chain couples TRBV5-1 to TRBJ2-3; 12 bases are shared with TRBD2. V was clipped by 6 bases and J by 3 bases; unmatched bases: 11. The germline gives CDR1 SGHRS, CDR2 YFSETQ. The CDR3 is 17 residues long. DNA for the CDR3: TGCGCCAGCAACTTAAGACTAGCGGGGGAGCTAACAGATACGCAGTATTTT. This codes for CASNLRLAGELTDTQYF. The complete variable domain, with remaining parts taken from reference TRBV5-1 and TRBJ2-3, reads KAGVTQTPRYLIKTRGQQVTLSCSPISGHRSVSWYQQTPGQGLQFLFEYFSETQRNKGNFPGRFSGRQFSNSRSEMNVSTLELGDSALYLCASNLRLAGELTDTQYFGPGTRLTVL.

This clonotype occurred a few times. This sequence joins TRBV12-3 or TRBV12-4 and TRBJ2-5; D is possibly TRBD2 (5 bases). The CDR3 length is 14 residues. The ends were cut back, 3 bases at V and 2 bases at J, with 10 bases in the middle. CDR3 residues: CASSFGLKQETQYF. For the CDR3, the DNA is TGTGCCAGCAGTTTTGGACTGAAGCAAGAGACCCAGTACTTC.

This clonotype was counted at least ten times. The chain carries TRBV12-3 or TRBV12-4 and TRBJ1-2; D is uncertain. The V gene lost 8 bases and the J gene lost 7 bases, with 20 bases spanning the gap. CDR3 length: 14 amino acids. CDR3 protein: CASVPPTSTTGYTF. DNA for the CDR3: TGTGCCAGCGTACCGCCCACTAGTACTACTGGCTACACCTTC.

The rearrangement links TRBV10-3 to TRBJ2-7, with 10 nucleotides matching TRBD1. Per germline, CDR1 ENHRY and CDR2 SYGVKD. There are 13 residues in the CDR3. V trimming: 4 bases; J trimming: 5 bases; junction bases outside the gene matches: 2. The CDR3 DNA reads TGTGCCATCAGTGGGGGACAGGGGCACGAGCAGTACTTC. Its translation: CAISGGQGHEQYF.

This chain links TRBV6-5 with TRBJ2-7, with 12 positions matching TRBD2. Germline V gene sequence: CDR1 MNHEY, CDR2 SVGAGI. V lost 0 bases, J lost 0 bases, and 9 bases stayed unmatched. This CDR3 region has 19 residues. The CDR3 loop is CASSYSLAGGPSGSYEQYF. As DNA, the CDR3 is TGTGCCAGCAGTTACTCCCTAGCGGGAGGGCCCTCGGGCTCCTACGAGCAGTACTTC.

V and J are TRBV6-1 and TRBJ2-2; maybe TRBD1 (5 bases). Per germline, CDR1 MNHNS and CDR2 SASEGT. V lost 7 bases, J lost 6 bases, and 21 bases lay in between. CDR3 size: 16 residues. The CDR3 DNA reads as TGTGCCAGCAACGGACGTCTTGGGCAGGGCGCCGGGGAGCTGTTTTTT. Amino acid sequence: CASNGRLGQGAGELFF.

This clonotype was counted only a few times. This chain uses TRBV4-3 with TRBJ1-1, with D hard to call. The CDR3 is 15 residues long. V was pared by 2 bases and J by 1 base, with 11 bases between. Germline CDR1 and CDR2: LGHNA and YSLEER. Here the CDR3 reads CASSQFSDPNTEAFF. CDR3 nucleotides: TGCGCCAGCAGCCAATTTTCAGATCCGAACACTGAAGCTTTCTTT.

This clonotype has only a few counts. The chain is built from TRBV9 and TRBJ2-2; TRBD1 matches 7 bases. CDR3 length: 17 residues. The V gene's germline CDR1 is SGDLS and CDR2 YYNGEE. The ends lost 0 bases at V and 6 bases at J; junction bases unmatched: 11. The CDR3: CASSVAPSTGWPGELFF. The CDR3 coding sequence is TGTGCCAGCAGCGTAGCCCCCTCGACAGGGTGGCCCGGGGAGCTGTTTTTT.

This chain uses TRBV7-9 with TRBJ2-3; TRBD1 matches 12 bases. Germline values: CDR1 SEHNR, CDR2 FQNEAQ (reference sequence). The V segment lost 3 bases and the J segment 8 bases; nucleotides outside the gene matches: 6. This CDR3 comprises 15 residues. The CDR3 nucleotides are TGTGCCAGCAGCTTCCCGGGACAGGGGGCCGGTACGCAGTATTTT. Its protein product is CASSFPGQGAGTQYF.

This clonotype was observed a few times. The V and J genes are TRBV28 and TRBJ2-7, with D tentatively TRBD2 (5 bases). The V gene lost 7 bases and the J gene lost 2 bases, with 15 bases spanning the gap. Per germline, CDR1 MDHEN and CDR2 SYDVKM. The CDR3 is made up of 14 amino acids. Written as DNA, the CDR3 is TGTGCCAGCACCCTCGAGTTCGGGGCCTACGAGCAGTACTTC. Amino acid sequence: CASTLEFGAYEQYF.

This clonotype came up a few times. As DNA, the CDR3 is TGTGCCAGCAGGGTACAGGACTTTACTGAAGCTTTCTTT. Protein product: CASRVQDFTEAFF. This rearrangement joins TRBV12-3 or TRBV12-4 to TRBJ1-1; a weak D match, TRBD1 (5 bases). The CDR3 length is 13 residues. V lost 6 bases to trimming and J lost 5 bases, with 13 bases between them.

The table lists this clonotype with a few counts. This chain connects TRBV20-1 to TRBJ1-5; D is unresolved. The V and J ends lost 3 bases and 12 bases respectively, with 21 bases between them. The CDR3 is 14 residues long. Germline V gene sequence: CDR1 DFQATT, CDR2 SNEGSKA (reference sequence). CDR3 amino acids: CSASPRRPVWGQHF. CDR3 DNA: TGCAGTGCTAGCCCAAGACGGCCGGTGTGGGGCCAGCATTTT.

This clonotype was found many times. This chain uses TRBV12-3 or TRBV12-4 with TRBJ2-1; 8 bases are a match to TRBD1. The CDR3 consists of 15 residues. After removal of 6 bases from V and 7 bases from J, the junction contained 11 bases not matched to a gene. The CDR3 region has the DNA TGTGCCAGCAGAAAGACAGGGGCGCCCCGTAATGAGCAGTTCTTC. Protein product: CASRKTGAPRNEQFF.

This clonotype has only a few counts. This chain links TRBV15 with TRBJ2-7; perhaps D is TRBD1 or TRBD2 (5 bases each). Germline values: CDR1 LNHNV, CDR2 YYDKDF (reference sequence). V was clipped by 6 bases and J by 1 base, with 10 bases between them. The length of the CDR3 is 13 residues. CDR3 loop: CATRGTGSYEQYF. CDR3 DNA sequence: TGTGCCACCAGGGGGACGGGATCCTACGAGCAGTACTTC.

The chain joins TRBV11-3 to TRBJ2-5; 10 bases align to TRBD2. V lost 2 bases to trimming and J lost 1 base; unmatched junction nucleotides: 4. Germline V gene data show CDR1 as SGHNT and CDR2 as YENEEA. This CDR3 spans 16 amino acids. The CDR3 nucleotides read TGTGCCAGCAGCTTACGGAAGCGGGGGGGCCAAGAGACCCAGTACTTC. As protein: CASSLRKRGGQETQYF.

The chain is built from TRBV24-1 and TRBJ2-1; D is unclear. The CDR3 has 14 residues. Trimming took off 4 bases at V and 9 bases at J, with 15 bases between the two ends. Germline V gene data show CDR1 as KGHDR and CDR2 as SFDVKD. CDR3 region: CATSDPGGAIEQFF. The CDR3 DNA is TGTGCCACCAGTGACCCAGGCGGAGCGATTGAGCAGTTCTTC.

This clonotype was observed a few times. The chain is built from TRBV20-1 and TRBJ2-5, with 11 nucleotides matching TRBD2. The CDR3 sequence is 12 residues long. Germline CDR1 DFQATT, CDR2 SNEGSKA (reference sequence). The V and J ends lost 6 bases and 4 bases, in that order; junction bases with no gene match: 1. Here the CDR3 reads CSALAGGETQYF. Here the CDR3 DNA reads TGCAGTGCCCTAGCGGGGGGAGAGACCCAGTACTTC.

This clonotype turned up a few times. CDR3 DNA: TGCAGTGTCCCAGACGGCCCGGCGAACACCATATATTTT. Its translation: CSVPDGPANTIYF. This chain joins TRBV20-1 and TRBJ1-3; D gene unclear. This CDR3 spans 13 amino acids. Germline-derived CDR1 and CDR2 are DFQATT and SNEGSKA (reference sequence). Between the trimmed V and J ends, which lost 7 bases and 7 bases, there was a span of 17 bases.

There are many counts of this clonotype. The CDR3 loop reads CASSLGPTTGELFF. The CDR3 nucleotides read TGCGCCAGCAGCTTGGGGCCAACCACCGGGGAGCTGTTTTTT. The gene calls are TRBV5-1 and TRBJ2-2; D remains unclear. CDR3 length: 14 amino acids. V was shortened by 0 bases and J by 4 bases, with 7 bases between the two germline ends. Germline CDR1 is SGHRS and CDR2 is YFSETQ.